This T cell receptor beta chain derives from a study of blood T cells in healthy people across ages (dated by TCRdb to between 2015 and 2016). About the study as a whole: In model experiments, roughly one uniquely barcoded TCR beta cDNA molecule per two T cells was captured by template switching. Four age groups were formed from the donors: young (average roughly 15 years), middle-aged (around 39), aged (over 55) and long-lived (around 80). Age-related changes in TCR beta repertoire diversity were measured in the study by deep sequencing normalized with unique cDNA molecular identifiers. To avoid experimental bias, donors of different ages were distributed randomly across sequencing lanes. Using the same blood draw, the study looked at two additional independent replicas of 1 million unique cDNA reads for two donors, one aged 18 to 29 and the other aged 80 or older. Summary of the overall study and its limitations: Observed TCR beta diversity correlated strongly with the percentage of naive T cells measured by flow cytometry. Because profiling used bulk unsorted PBMCs, naive and antigen-experienced compartments could not be compared conclusively. The long-lived group showed more naive CD4+ T cells, fewer expanded clones and increased TCR diversity than the aged group, suggesting age selection. Because the CMV infection status of the donors was unknown, age-related changes in expanded clonotypes may potentially have been confounded. Observed TCR beta diversity per million T cells fell roughly linearly with age, and a significant reduction was already apparent by age around 40. Estimates of total diversity based on one million sequenced T cells were regarded as lower bounds and as underestimates.

Systemically healthy Caucasian individuals from Russia, approximately 39 in total and aged about 6 to 95 years, were included as donors. Around 9.9 milliliters of peripheral blood were collected from each donor into EDTA-treated Vacutainer tubes. Ficoll-Paque density-gradient centrifugation was used to isolate PBMCs, with at least 7 million per sample. Trizol reagent was used to extract total RNA from PBMCs, with at least 5.5 micrograms per sample. For every donor, an aliquot of PBMCs went through flow cytometry to measure the percentages of naive CD45RAhigh/CD27high T cells. The germline V gene (reference sequence) sets CDR1 to SEHNR and CDR2 to FQNEAQ. At the junction V is shortened by 3 bases and J by 8 bases, with 13 bases in between. The CDR3, from cysteine to phenylalanine, totals 14 residues. The sequence is cut down to CDR3 DNA, 42 bases in frame from base 1. The method was 5' RACE. The reads were generated on an Illumina HiSeq 2500. A second PCR of roughly 7 to 11 cycles was performed with a sample-barcoded 5' primer and a J-beta primer mix. Each TCR beta cDNA molecule received a unique molecular identifier from a template-switch 5' adaptor carrying 12 random nucleotides. Each sample yielded at least 3 million CDR3-containing paired-end reads. First-strand cDNA synthesis was performed from all RNA using the Mint cDNA synthesis kit, with priming by a TRBC-specific oligonucleotide. All cDNA was treated with uracil-DNA glycosylase and then went through a first 18-cycle PCR with the universal primers M1SS and BC2_uni_R. In the source study's methods: Normalization of each sample was performed by random selection of 1 million high-quality reads, each carrying a distinct molecular identifier. Reads sharing molecular identifiers were discarded rather than binned into consensus sequences. MiTCR, set to a Q25 quality threshold and the strictest error-elimination algorithm, was used for CDR3 identification, clonotype clustering and error correction. A nonparametric unseen species model with Euler transformation was used to estimate a lower bound on total TCR beta diversity. TCRdb ran its own pipeline on the public reads, namely fastp trimming at Q25 and MiXCR clone calling, and kept in-frame beta chains. Entries that share a CDR3 protein sequence are merged under the most common genes and DNA. TCRdb's processing, not the authors' own work, is the source of the V and J calls. For this sample there are roughly 800,000 distinct CDR3 sequences; 58% appear just once. The ten largest account for approximately 21% of the sample.

A note on this clonotype: The specificity of this receptor is unknown. No clone much larger than this one lies a single base away; base qualities are absent.

The rearranged chain carries TRBV7-9 and TRBJ1-4; D gene: possibly TRBD1, on 6 matching bases. The receptor's source is a man younger than 45 in good health. Source material: blood. CDR3 loop: CASSFTGRVEKLFF. The nucleotides are TGTGCCAGCAGCTTTACAGGGCGTGTGGAAAAACTGTTTTTT.